This paragraph reports one T cell receptor (beta chain). The method was immunoSEQ multiplex PCR; TCRdb's version includes in-frame clones alone and lacks a portion of them. The data hold around 60,000 clones, with around 92% observed a single time. This entry belongs to a study of T cell changes during pregnancy in multiple sclerosis. Trimming removed 0 bases from V and 5 bases from J, with 15 bases in between. In germline, CDR1 is SGHRS, CDR2 YFSETQ. CDR3 size: 17 residues. This sequence originates from a female donor in good health, enrolled as a control in a pregnancy study. Sample: peripheral blood, taken in the second trimester of pregnancy. The rearrangement uses TRBV5-1 and TRBJ1-6; D is unresolved. CDR3 nucleotides: TGCGCCAGCAGCTTGGCCAGGCCACTCGGGGATAATTCACCCCTCCACTTT. Translating it yields CASSLARPLGDNSPLHF.